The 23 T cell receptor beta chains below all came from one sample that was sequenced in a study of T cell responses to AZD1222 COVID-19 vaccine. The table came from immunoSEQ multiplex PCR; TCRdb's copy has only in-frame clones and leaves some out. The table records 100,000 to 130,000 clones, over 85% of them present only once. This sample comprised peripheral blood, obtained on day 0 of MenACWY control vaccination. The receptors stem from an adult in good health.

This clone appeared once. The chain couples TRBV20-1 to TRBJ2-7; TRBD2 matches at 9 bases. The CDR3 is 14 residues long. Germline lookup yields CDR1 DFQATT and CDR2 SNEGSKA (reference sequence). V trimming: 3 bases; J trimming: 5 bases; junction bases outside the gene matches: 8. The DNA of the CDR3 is TGCAGTGCTAGTACGTCTAGCGGGACCCACGAGCAGTACTTC. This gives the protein CSASTSSGTHEQYF.

The CDR3 protein is CASSYSPGSEAFF. The CDR3, as DNA: TGTGCCAGCAGCTATTCCCCGGGCTCCGAAGCTTTCTTT. The chain has TRBV12-3 or TRBV12-4 and TRBJ1-1; D is uncertain. Trimming shortened V by 6 bases and J by 8 bases, and 16 bases separated the two germline ends. The CDR3 has 13 residues.

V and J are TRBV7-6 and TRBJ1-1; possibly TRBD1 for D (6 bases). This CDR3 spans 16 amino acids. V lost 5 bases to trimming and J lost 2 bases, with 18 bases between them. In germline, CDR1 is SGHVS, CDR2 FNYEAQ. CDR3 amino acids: CASSPSGRGRNTEAFF. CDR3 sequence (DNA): TGTGCCAGCAGCCCCTCCGGGCGGGGGCGCAACACTGAAGCTTTCTTT.

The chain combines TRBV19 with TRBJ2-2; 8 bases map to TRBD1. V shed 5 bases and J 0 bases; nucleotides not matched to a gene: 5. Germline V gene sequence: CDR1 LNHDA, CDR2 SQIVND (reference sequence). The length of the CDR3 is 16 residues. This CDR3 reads CASSPLTGANTGELFF. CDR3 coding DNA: TGTGCCAGTAGTCCCTTGACAGGGGCGAACACCGGGGAGCTGTTTTTT.

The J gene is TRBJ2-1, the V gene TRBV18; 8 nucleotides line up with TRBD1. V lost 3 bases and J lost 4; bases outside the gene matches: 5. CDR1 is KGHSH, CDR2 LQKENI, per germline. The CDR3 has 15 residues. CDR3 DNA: TGTGCCAGCTCACCGGACAGGGAGATATACAATGAGCAGTTCTTC. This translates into CASSPDREIYNEQFF.

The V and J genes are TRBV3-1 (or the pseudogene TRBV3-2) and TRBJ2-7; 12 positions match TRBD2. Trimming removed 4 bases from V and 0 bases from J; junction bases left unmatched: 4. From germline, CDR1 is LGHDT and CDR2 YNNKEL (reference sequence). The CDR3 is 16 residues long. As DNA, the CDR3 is TGTGCCAGCAGCCCGGGGACTAGCGGGTTCTCCTACGAGCAGTACTTC. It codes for CASSPGTSGFSYEQYF.

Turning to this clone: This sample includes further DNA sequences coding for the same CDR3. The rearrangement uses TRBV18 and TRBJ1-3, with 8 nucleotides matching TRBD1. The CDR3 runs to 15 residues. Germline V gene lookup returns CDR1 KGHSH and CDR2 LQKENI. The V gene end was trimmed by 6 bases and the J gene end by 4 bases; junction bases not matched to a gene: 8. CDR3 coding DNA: TGTGCCAGCTCTCCCCAGGGGGCTTCAGGAAACACCATATATTTT. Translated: CASSPQGASGNTIYF.

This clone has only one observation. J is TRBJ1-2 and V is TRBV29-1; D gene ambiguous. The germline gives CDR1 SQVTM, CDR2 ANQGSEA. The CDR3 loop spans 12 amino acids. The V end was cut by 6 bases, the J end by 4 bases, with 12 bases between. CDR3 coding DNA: TGCAGCGTCGACTCTTGGGCCTATGGCTACACCTTC. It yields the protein CSVDSWAYGYTF.

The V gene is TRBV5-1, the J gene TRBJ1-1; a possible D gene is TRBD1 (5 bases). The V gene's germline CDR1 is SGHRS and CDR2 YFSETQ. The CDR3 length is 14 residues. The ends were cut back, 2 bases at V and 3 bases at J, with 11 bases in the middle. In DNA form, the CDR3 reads TGCGCCAGCAGCTTTCGGGGCATCGACACTGAAGCTTTCTTT. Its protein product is CASSFRGIDTEAFF.

The CDR3 DNA follows: TGCGCCAGCAGTCAATCGTGGCAGGTCTATGGCTACACCTTC. It yields the protein CASSQSWQVYGYTF. This chain links TRBV23-1 with TRBJ1-2; D unclear. TRBV23-1 is sorted into the ORF group, with uncertain function. The CDR3 is made up of 14 amino acids. V dropped 0 bases and J dropped 4 bases, with 9 bases sitting between them.

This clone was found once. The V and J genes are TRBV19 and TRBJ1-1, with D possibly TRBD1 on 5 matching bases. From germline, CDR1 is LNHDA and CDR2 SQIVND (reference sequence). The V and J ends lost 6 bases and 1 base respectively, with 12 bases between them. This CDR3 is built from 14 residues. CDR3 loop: CASSFGTPNTEAFF. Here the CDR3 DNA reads TGTGCCAGTAGCTTCGGGACCCCGAACACTGAAGCTTTCTTT.

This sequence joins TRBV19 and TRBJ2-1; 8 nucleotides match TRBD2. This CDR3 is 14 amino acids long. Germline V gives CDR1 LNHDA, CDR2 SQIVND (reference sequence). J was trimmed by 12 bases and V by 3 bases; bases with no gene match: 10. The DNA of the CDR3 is TGTGCCAGTAGTATTTCGGGAGCGGGGGTTCGGCAGTTCTTC. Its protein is CASSISGAGVRQFF.

CDR3 DNA sequence: TGTGCCAGCAGCACCGGACAGGGTTACACTGAAGCTTTCTTT. Protein: CASSTGQGYTEAFF. V gene TRBV7-9 combines with J gene TRBJ1-1; 8 bases align to TRBD1. V lost 5 bases to trimming and J lost 3 bases; unmatched junction nucleotides: 5. CDR1 is SEHNR, CDR2 FQNEAQ, per germline (reference sequence). The CDR3 has 14 residues.

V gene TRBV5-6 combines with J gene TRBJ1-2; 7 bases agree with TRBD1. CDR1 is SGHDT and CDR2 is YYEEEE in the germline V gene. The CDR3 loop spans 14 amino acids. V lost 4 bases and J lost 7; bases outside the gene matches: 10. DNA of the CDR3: TGTGCCAGCAGCCAGGTGACAGGGCGCACTGGCTACACCTTC. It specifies CASSQVTGRTGYTF.

CDR3 DNA sequence: TGCGCCAGCAGCCCCTGGAGGGAGGGGACCCACACTGAAGCTTTCTTT. Its translation is CASSPWREGTHTEAFF. This chain uses TRBV4-1 with TRBJ1-1; the D gene is possibly TRBD1 (5 bases). The CDR3 length is 16 residues. V shed 4 bases and J shed 3 bases, with 18 bases lying between them. Germline V gene data show CDR1 as MGHRA and CDR2 as YSYEKL.

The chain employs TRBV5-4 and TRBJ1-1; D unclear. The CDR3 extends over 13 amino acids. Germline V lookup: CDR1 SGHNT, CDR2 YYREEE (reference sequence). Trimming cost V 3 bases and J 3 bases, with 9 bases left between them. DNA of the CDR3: TGTGCCAGCAGCTCCCCAGACTACACTGAAGCTTTCTTT. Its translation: CASSSPDYTEAFF.

CDR3 sequence: CASSLQGVTDTQYF. The CDR3 DNA is TGTGCCAGCAGTCTACAGGGAGTCACAGATACGCAGTATTTT. The genes are TRBV6-5 and TRBJ2-3; weak D call: TRBD1 (6 bases). The CDR3 extends over 14 amino acids. The V and J ends lost 5 bases and 2 bases respectively, with 11 bases between them. Germline V gives CDR1 MNHEY, CDR2 SVGAGI.

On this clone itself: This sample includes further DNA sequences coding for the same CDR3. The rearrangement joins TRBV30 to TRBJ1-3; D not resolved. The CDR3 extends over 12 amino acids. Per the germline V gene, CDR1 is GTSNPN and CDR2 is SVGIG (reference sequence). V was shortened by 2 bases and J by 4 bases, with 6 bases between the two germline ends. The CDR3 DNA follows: TGTGCCTGGAGTCTGTTAGGAAACACCATATATTTT. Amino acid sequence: CAWSLLGNTIYF.

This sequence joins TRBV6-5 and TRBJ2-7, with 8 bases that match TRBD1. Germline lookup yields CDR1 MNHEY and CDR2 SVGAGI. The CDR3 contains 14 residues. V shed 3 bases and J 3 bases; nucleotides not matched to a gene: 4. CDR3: CASSYRTGNYEQYF. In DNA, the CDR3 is TGTGCCAGCAGTTATCGGACAGGGAACTACGAGCAGTACTTC.

CDR3 in DNA: TGTGCCAGCAGCTTAAGTCTAGGCCAGCCCCAGCATTTT. Its translation: CASSLSLGQPQHF. This chain links TRBV11-2 with TRBJ1-5; D not certain. The CDR3 totals 13 residues. The V end lost 2 bases, the J end lost 7 bases, and 9 bases lay between the germline ends. The germline CDR1 and CDR2 sequences are SGHAT and FQNNGV.

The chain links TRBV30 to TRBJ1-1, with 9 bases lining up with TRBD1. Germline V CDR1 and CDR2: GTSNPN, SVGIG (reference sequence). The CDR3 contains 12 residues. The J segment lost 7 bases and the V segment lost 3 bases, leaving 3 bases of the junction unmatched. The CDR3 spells CAWSGQGIEAFF. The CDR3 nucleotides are TGTGCCTGGAGCGGACAGGGGATTGAAGCTTTCTTT. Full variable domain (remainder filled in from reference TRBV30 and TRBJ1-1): SQTIHQWPATLVQPVGSPLSLECTVEGTSNPNLYWYRQAAGRGLQLLFYSVGIGQISSEVPQNLSASRPQDRQFILSSKKLLLSDSGFYLCAWSGQGIEAFFGQGTRLTVV.

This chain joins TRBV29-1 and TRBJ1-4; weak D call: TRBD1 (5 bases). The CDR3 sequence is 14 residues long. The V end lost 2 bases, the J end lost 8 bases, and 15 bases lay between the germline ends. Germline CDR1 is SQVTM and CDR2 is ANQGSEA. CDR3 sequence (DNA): TGCAGCGTTGAATCAACGGGGGAGAGGGAAAAACTGTTTTTT. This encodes CSVESTGEREKLFF.

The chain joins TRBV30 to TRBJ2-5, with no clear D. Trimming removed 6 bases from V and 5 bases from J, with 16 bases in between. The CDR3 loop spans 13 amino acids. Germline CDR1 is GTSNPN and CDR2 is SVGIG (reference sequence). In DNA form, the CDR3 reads TGTGCCTGCCAGATGAACCCCAGGGAGACCCAGTACTTC. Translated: CACQMNPRETQYF.